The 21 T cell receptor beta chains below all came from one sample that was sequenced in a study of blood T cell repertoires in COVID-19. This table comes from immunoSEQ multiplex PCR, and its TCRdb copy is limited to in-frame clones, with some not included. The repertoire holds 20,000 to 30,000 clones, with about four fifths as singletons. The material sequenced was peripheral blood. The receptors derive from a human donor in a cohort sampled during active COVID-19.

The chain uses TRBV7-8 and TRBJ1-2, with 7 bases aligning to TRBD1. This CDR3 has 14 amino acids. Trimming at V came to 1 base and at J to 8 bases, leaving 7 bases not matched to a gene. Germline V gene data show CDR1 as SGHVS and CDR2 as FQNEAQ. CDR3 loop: CASSLDQGEEGYTF. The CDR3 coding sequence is TGTGCCAGCAGCTTAGATCAGGGGGAGGAGGGCTACACCTTC.

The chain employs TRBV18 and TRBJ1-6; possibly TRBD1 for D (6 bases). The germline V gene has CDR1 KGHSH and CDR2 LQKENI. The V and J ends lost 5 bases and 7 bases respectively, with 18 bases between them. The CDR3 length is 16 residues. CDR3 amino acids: CASSNTLGQYNSPLHF. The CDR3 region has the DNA TGTGCCAGCTCAAATACACTCGGACAGTACAATTCACCCCTCCACTTT.

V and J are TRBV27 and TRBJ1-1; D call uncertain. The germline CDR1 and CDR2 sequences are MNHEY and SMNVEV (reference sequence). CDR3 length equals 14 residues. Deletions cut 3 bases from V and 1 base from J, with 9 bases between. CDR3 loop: CASSFLSGNTEAFF. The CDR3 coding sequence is TGTGCCAGCAGTTTCTTGTCCGGGAACACTGAAGCTTTCTTT.

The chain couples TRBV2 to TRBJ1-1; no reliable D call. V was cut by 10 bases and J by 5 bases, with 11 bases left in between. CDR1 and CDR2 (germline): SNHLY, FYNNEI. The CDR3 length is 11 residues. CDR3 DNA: TGTGCCACATCGATGCGGACTGAAGCTTTCTTT. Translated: CATSMRTEAFF.

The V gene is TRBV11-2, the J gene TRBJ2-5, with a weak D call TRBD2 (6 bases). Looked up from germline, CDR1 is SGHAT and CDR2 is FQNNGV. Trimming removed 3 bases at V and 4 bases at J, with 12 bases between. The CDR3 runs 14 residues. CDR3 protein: CASSLMRDSETQYF. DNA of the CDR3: TGTGCCAGCAGCTTGATGAGGGACTCAGAGACCCAGTACTTC.

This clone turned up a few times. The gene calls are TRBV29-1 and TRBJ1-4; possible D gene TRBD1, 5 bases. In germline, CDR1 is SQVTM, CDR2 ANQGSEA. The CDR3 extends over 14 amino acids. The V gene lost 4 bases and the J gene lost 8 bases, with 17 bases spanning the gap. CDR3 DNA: TGCAGCGTTGTTGACAGCCTCGCAGGAGAAAAACTGTTTTTT. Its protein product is CSVVDSLAGEKLFF.

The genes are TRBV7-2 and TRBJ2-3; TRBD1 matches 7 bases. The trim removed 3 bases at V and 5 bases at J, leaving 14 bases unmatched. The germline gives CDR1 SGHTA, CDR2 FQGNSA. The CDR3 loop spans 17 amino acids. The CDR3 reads CASSFSLLDRVLDTQYF. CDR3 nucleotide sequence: TGTGCCAGCAGCTTCTCCCTACTAGACAGGGTGTTAGATACGCAGTATTTT.

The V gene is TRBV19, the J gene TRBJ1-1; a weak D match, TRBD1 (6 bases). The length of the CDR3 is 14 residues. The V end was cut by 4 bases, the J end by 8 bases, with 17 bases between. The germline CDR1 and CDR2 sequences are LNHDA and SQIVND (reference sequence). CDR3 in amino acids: CASSRGTGNREAFF. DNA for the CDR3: TGTGCCAGTAGTAGGGGAACAGGGAATAGGGAAGCTTTCTTT.

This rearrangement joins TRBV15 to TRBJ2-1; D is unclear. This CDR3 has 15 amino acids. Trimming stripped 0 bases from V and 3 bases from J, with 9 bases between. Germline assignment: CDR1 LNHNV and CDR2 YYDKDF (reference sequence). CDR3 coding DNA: TGTGCCACCAGCAGAGATCCACAGAACTACAATGAGCAGTTCTTC. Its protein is CATSRDPQNYNEQFF.

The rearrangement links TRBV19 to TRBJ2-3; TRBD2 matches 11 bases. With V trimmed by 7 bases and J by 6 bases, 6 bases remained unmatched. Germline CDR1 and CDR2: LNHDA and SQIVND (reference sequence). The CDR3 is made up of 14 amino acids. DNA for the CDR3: TGTGCCAGTACCTCTAGCGGGAGGTCTGATACGCAGTATTTT. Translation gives CASTSSGRSDTQYF. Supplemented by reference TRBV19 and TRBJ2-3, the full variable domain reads DGGITQSPKYLFRKEGQNVTLSCEQNLNHDAMYWYRQDPGQGLRLIYYSQIVNDFQKGDIAEGYSVSREKKESFPLTVTSAQKNPTAFYLCASTSSGRSDTQYFGPGTRLTVL.

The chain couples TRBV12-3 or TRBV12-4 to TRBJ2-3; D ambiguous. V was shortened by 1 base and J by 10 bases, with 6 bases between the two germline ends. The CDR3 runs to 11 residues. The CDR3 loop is CASSLDIAQYF. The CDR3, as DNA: TGTGCCAGCAGTTTAGATATCGCGCAGTATTTT.

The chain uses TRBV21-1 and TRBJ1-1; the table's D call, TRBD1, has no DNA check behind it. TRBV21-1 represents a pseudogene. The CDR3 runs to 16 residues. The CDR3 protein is CASSKVGGCMNTEAFF. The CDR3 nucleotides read TGTGCCAGCAGCAAAGTAGGGGGTTGTATGAACACTGAAGCTTTCTTT.

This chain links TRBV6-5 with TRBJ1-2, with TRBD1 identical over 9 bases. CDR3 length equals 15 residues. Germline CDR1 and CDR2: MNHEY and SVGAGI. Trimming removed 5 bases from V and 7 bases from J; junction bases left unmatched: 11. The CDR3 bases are TGTGCCAGCAGTCGAGCCCCGACAGGGGGAAGTGGCTACACCTTC. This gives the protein CASSRAPTGGSGYTF.

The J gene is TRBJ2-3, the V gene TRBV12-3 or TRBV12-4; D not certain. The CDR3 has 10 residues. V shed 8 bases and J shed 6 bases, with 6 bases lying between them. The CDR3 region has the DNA TGTGCCAGCTCGCGGGATACGCAGTATTTT. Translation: CASSRDTQYF.

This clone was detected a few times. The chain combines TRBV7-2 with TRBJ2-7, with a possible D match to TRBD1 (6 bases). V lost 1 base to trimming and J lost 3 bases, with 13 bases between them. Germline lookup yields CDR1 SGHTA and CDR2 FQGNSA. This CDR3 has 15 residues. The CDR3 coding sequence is TGTGCCAGCAGCTTAGAGCCTGGGGGCTTCTACGAGCAGTACTTC. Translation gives CASSLEPGGFYEQYF.

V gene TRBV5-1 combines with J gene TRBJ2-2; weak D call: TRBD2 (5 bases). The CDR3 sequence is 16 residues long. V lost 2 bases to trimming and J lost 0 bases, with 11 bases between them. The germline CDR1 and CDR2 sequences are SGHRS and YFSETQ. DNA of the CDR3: TGCGCCAGCAGCTTCTATCGGGGAGCGAACACCGGGGAGCTGTTTTTT. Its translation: CASSFYRGANTGELFF.

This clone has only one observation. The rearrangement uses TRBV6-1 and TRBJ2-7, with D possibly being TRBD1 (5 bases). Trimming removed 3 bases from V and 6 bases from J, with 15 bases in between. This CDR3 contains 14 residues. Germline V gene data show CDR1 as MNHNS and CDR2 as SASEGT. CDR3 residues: CASSEGLQGFEQYF. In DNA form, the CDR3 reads TGTGCCAGCAGTGAGGGGCTTCAGGGCTTCGAGCAGTACTTC.

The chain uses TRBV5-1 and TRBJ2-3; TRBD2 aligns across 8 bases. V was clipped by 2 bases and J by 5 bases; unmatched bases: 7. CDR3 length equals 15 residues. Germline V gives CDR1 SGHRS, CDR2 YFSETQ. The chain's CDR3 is CASSFGRGAGDTQYF. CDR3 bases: TGCGCCAGCAGCTTTGGGCGGGGGGCCGGAGATACGCAGTATTTT.

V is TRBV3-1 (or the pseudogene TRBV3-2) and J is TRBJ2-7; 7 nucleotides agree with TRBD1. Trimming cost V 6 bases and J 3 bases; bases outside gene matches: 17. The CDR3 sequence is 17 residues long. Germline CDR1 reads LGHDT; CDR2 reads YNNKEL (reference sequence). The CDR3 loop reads CASRQTRGRMMVYEQYF. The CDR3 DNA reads TGTGCCAGCAGACAAACTAGGGGGCGCATGATGGTCTACGAGCAGTACTTC.

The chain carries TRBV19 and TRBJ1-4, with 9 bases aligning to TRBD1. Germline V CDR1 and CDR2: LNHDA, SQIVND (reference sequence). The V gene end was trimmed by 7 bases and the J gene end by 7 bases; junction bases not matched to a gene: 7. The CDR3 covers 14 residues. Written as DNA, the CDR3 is TGTGCCAGTAACCGACAGGGGGGAGGTGAAAAACTGTTTTTT. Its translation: CASNRQGGGEKLFF.

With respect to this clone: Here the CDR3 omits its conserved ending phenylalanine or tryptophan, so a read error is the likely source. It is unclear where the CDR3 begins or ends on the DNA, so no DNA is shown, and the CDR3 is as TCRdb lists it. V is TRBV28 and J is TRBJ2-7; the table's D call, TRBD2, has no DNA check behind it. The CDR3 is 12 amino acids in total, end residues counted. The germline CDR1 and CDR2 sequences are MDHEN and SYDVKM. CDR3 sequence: CASRGGLGPQLL.